One sample yielded the 9 T cell receptor beta chains listed below, sequenced in a study of cytomegalovirus exposure and HLA in healthy donors. The PCR made use of 60 Vbeta and 13 Jbeta primers. Using immunoSEQ multiplex PCR, the repertoire was profiled, and TCRdb retains in-frame clones only, with some absent. Of more than 50,000 clones in the sample, less than 75% were seen once. Sequencing was done on a sample of PBMCs. The receptors originated from a woman between 45 and 60 years old in good health and CMV-seropositive.

About this clone: An end of the junction differs from the germline gene, which may be a read error. The chain employs TRBV7-9 and TRBJ2-7; D is ambiguous. Germline-derived CDR1 and CDR2 are SEHNR and FQNEAQ (reference sequence). The CDR3 consists of 12 residues. CDR3 nucleotide sequence: TGTTCCAGCAGCTTAGGCGACTACGAGCAGTACTTC. Its protein product is CSSSLGDYEQYF.

The genes are TRBV9 and TRBJ2-1; D ambiguous. CDR3 size: 13 residues. Germline assignment: CDR1 SGDLS and CDR2 YYNGEE. V shed 3 bases and J shed 8 bases, with 12 bases lying between them. The CDR3 reads CASSARPGDEQFF. CDR3 nucleotides: TGTGCCAGCAGCGCACGTCCCGGAGATGAGCAGTTCTTC.

The CDR3 bases are TGTGCCACCAGCAGTGAATACTATGGGGGCTACACCTTC. This codes for CATSSEYYGGYTF. The chain recombines TRBV15 with TRBJ1-2; D uncertain. CDR1 and CDR2 (germline): LNHNV, YYDKDF (reference sequence). The V end lost 3 bases, the J end lost 8 bases, and 13 bases lay between the germline ends. This CDR3 region has 13 residues.

This clone was seen a few times. The chain recombines TRBV9 with TRBJ1-2; D is ambiguous. CDR1 is SGDLS, CDR2 YYNGEE, per germline. Trimming left V 2 bases short and J 1 base short, with 9 bases between. This CDR3 spans 14 amino acids. The CDR3: CASSVTLSNYGYTF. The CDR3, as DNA: TGTGCCAGCAGCGTCACCCTCAGTAACTATGGCTACACCTTC.

This clone was picked up a small number of times. The chain recombines TRBV7-9 with TRBJ1-1; D is perhaps TRBD1 (6 bases). The CDR3 contains 13 residues. The germline V gene encodes CDR1 SEHNR and CDR2 FQNEAQ (reference sequence). V lost 8 bases, J lost 2 bases, and 12 bases lay in between. This CDR3 is CASSRGANTEAFF. The DNA for the CDR3 is TGTGCCAGCTCCCGGGGGGCTAACACTGAAGCTTTCTTT.

This clone was observed a few times. This rearrangement joins TRBV29-1 to TRBJ2-5, with 8 bases matching TRBD2. The end of the DNA fits TRBJ2-7 better, so the J call may be wrong. Germline values: CDR1 SQVTM, CDR2 ANQGSEA. The CDR3 runs to 14 residues. The CDR3 reads CSVEWSGSGYEQYF. CDR3 sequence (DNA): TGCAGCGTTGAATGGAGCGGGAGTGGGTACGAGCAGTACTTC.

The chain is built from TRBV15 and TRBJ2-7; 8 bases agree with TRBD2. The CDR3 contains 15 residues. With V trimmed by 4 bases and J by 5 bases, 10 bases remained unmatched. CDR1 is LNHNV and CDR2 is YYDKDF in the germline V gene (reference sequence). Here the CDR3 DNA reads TGTGCCACCAGCATCCCGAGCGGGAGAGATCACGAGCAGTACTTC. This encodes CATSIPSGRDHEQYF.

The rearrangement links TRBV5-6 to TRBJ1-5; 7 bases match TRBD1. CDR3 length: 15 residues. In germline, CDR1 is SGHDT, CDR2 YYEEEE. The V segment lost 4 bases and the J segment 5 bases; nucleotides outside the gene matches: 9. The chain's CDR3 is CASSPSTGNHQPQHF. The CDR3 DNA is TGTGCCAGCAGCCCGTCGACAGGGAACCATCAGCCCCAGCATTTT.

The table lists this clone with a count of one. The gene calls are TRBV9 and TRBJ2-7; D ambiguous. V lost 3 bases and J lost 1, with 11 bases in between. Germline CDR1 and CDR2: SGDLS and YYNGEE. This CDR3 contains 14 residues. The CDR3 here is CASSETRNSYEQYF. CDR3 DNA sequence: TGTGCCAGCAGCGAAACCAGAAATTCCTACGAGCAGTACTTC.